This T cell receptor beta chain was sequenced for a study of early T cells in non-severe SARS-CoV-2 infection. Study in general: From unsorted whole blood, bulk RNA was sequenced, and the chains remained unpaired.

MiXCR, run by TCRdb on the 5' RACE reads, gives a single entry per CDR3 protein. The top ten hold 5.1% of the sample, which has 85,000 to 100,000 distinct CDR3 sequences, about 11% seen once. Germline loops: CDR1 LGHNA, CDR2 YNFKEQ. Trimming shortened V by 3 bases and J by 3 bases, and 11 bases separated the two germline ends. The CDR3 contains 14 residues. In its sample, this clonotype was seen many times. The sample taken for sequencing was whole blood. The receptor's source is an adult who was a healthcare worker with PCR-confirmed SARS-CoV-2 infection or an uninfected control (not recorded which). The chain joins TRBV4-2 to TRBJ1-2; TRBD1 is a possible D gene (5 bases). CDR3 region: CASSHGDGYYGYTF. DNA for the CDR3: TGTGCCAGCAGCCACGGGGACGGCTACTATGGCTACACCTTC.